This T cell receptor (beta chain) was sequenced in a study of shared clonotypes between healthy human individuals. CDR1 LNHDA and CDR2 SQIVND come from the germline V gene (reference sequence). J gave up 0 bases and V 7 bases, and 18 bases lay outside the gene matches. The CDR3 loop spans 21 amino acids. Assay used: immunoSEQ multiplex PCR; TCRdb lists only in-frame clones, some missing. The repertoire holds some 900,000 clones, with roughly 72% as singletons. The chain employs TRBV19 and TRBJ2-6; 10 bases are a match to TRBD1. The clonotype originates from a man aged 18 to 29 in good health. The specimen was memory CD4+ T cells sorted from blood. Subset meaning: CD45RA-negative fraction. The DNA of the CDR3 is TGTGCCAGTACCCCCCTACCGGGACAGGGGACACTTAGCTCTGGGGCCAACGTCCTGACTTTC. This gives the protein CASTPLPGQGTLSSGANVLTF.